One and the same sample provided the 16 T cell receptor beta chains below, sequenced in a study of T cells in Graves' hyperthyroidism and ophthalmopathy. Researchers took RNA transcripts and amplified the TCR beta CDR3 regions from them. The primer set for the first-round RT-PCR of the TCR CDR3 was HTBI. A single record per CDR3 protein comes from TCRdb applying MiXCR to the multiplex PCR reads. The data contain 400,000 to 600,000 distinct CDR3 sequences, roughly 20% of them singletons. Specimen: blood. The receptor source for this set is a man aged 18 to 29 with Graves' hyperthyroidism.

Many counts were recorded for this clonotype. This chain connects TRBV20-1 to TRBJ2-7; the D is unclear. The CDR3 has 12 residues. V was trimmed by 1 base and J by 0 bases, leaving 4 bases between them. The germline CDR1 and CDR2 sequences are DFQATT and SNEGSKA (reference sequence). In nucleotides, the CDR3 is TGCAGTGCTAGAGTTGCCTCCTACGAGCAGTACTTC. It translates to CSARVASYEQYF.

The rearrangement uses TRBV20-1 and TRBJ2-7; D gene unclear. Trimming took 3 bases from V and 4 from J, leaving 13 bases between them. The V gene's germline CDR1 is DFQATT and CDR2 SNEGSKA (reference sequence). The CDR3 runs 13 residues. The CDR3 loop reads CSASADHQYEQYF. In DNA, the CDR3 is TGCAGTGCTAGTGCGGACCACCAATACGAGCAGTACTTC.

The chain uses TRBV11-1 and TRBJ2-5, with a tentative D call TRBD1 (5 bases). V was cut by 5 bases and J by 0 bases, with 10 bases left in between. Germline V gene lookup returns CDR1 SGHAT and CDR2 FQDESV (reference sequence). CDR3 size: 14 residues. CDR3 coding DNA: TGTGCCAGCAGCCCGCCGACAGACCAAGAGACCCAGTACTTC. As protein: CASSPPTDQETQYF.

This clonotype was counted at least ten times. CDR3 protein: CASSPYVPGNTIYF. CDR3 DNA sequence: TGTGCCAGCAGTCCGTATGTACCTGGAAACACCATATATTTT. The genes are TRBV27 and TRBJ1-3, with D unresolved. Trimming pared 5 bases from V and 2 bases from J, leaving 10 bases between. CDR3 size: 14 residues. The germline V gene encodes CDR1 MNHEY and CDR2 SMNVEV (reference sequence).

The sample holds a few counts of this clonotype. CDR3 region: CSAWNSDRGPREQYF. CDR3 nucleotide sequence: TGCAGTGCTTGGAACTCGGACAGGGGGCCTCGCGAGCAGTACTTC. This rearrangement joins TRBV20-1 to TRBJ2-7, with TRBD1 matching 11 bases. J was trimmed by 6 bases and V by 5 bases; bases with no gene match: 12. The CDR3 runs to 15 residues. From germline, CDR1 is DFQATT and CDR2 SNEGSKA (reference sequence).

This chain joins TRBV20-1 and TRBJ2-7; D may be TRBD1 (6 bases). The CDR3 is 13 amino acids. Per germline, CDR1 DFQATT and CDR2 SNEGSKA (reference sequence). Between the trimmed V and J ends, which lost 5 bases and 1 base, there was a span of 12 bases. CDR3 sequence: CSAQWGPSYEQYF. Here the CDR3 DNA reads TGCAGTGCTCAATGGGGGCCATCCTACGAGCAGTACTTC.

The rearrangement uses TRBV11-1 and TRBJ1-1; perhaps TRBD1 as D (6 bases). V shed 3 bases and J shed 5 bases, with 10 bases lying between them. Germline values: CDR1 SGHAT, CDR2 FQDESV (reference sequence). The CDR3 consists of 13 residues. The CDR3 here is CASSFGQRTEAFF. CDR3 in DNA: TGTGCCAGCAGCTTTGGACAGCGGACTGAAGCTTTCTTT.

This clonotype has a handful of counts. The DNA for the CDR3 is TGTGCCAGCAGTTTAACAGGGCTTCCCCTCCACTTT. Translated: CASSLTGLPLHF. The rearrangement links TRBV28 to TRBJ1-6; D may be TRBD1 (6 bases). This CDR3 is built from 12 residues. V was shortened by 2 bases and J by 13 bases, with 9 bases between the two germline ends. Germline assignment: CDR1 MDHEN and CDR2 SYDVKM.

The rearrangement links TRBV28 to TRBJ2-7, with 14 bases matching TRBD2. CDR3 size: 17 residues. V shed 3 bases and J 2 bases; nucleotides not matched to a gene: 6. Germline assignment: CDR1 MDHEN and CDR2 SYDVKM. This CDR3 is CASSLGLAGVRAYEQYF. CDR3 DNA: TGTGCCAGCAGTTTGGGACTAGCGGGAGTTAGGGCCTACGAGCAGTACTTC.

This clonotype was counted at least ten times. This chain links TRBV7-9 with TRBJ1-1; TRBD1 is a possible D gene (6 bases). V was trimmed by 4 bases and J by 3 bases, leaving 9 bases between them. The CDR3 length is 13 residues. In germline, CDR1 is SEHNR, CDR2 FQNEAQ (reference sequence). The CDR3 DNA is TGTGCCAGCAGCTCCGGACAGTACACTGAAGCTTTCTTT. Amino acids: CASSSGQYTEAFF.

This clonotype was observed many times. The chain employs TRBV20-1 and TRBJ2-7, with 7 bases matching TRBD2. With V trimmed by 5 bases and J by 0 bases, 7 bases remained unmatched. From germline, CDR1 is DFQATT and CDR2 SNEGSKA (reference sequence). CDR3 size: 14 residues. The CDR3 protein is CSAPWGGISYEQYF. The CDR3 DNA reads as TGCAGTGCTCCCTGGGGGGGAATCTCCTACGAGCAGTACTTC.

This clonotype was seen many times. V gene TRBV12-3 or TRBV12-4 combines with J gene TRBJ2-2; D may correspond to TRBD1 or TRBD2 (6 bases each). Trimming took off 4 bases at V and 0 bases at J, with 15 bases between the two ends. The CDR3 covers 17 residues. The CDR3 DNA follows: TGTGCCAGCAGTTCCGCCGGAGGGGGTGCGAACACCGGGGAGCTGTTTTTT. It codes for CASSSAGGGANTGELFF.

The CDR3 bases are TGTGCCTGGACTTGGCTATCAGGGGGCACTGAAGCTTTCTTT. This sequence encodes CAWTWLSGGTEAFF. The chain uses TRBV30 and TRBJ1-1; TRBD1 aligns across 7 bases. The germline CDR1 and CDR2 sequences are GTSNPN and SVGIG (reference sequence). CDR3 length: 14 amino acids. V was pared by 4 bases and J by 4 bases, with 9 bases of the junction left unmatched.

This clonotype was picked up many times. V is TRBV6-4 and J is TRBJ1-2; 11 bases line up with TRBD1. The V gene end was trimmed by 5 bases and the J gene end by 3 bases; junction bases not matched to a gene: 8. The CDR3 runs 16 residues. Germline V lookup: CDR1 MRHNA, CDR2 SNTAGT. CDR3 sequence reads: CASSTDRGHLDYGYTF. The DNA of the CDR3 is TGTGCCAGCAGTACGGACAGGGGGCACCTAGACTATGGCTACACCTTC.

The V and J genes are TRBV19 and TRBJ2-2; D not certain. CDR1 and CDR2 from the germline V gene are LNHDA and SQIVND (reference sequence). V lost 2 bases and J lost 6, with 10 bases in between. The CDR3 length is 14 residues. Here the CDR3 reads CASSITSSSGELFF. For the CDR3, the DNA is TGTGCCAGTAGTATAACCAGTAGTTCCGGGGAGCTGTTTTTT.

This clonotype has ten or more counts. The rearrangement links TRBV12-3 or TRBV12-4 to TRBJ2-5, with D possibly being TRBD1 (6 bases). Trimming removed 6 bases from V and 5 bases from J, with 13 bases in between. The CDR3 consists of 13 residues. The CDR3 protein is CASSWGQGETQYF. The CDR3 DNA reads TGTGCCAGCAGCTGGGGACAAGGCGAGACCCAGTACTTC.